These 8 T cell receptor beta chains came from one sample sequenced in a study of vaccination and CD4 T cells after COVID-19 (dated by TCRdb to 2022 to 2024). No antigen has been identified for these receptors. The protocol used for the library was PCR. This sample was sequenced with an Illumina iSeq 100. At the Johns Hopkins FTIC core, DNA from the cultured CD4+ T cells underwent TCR sequencing with the Oncomine TCR Beta short-read assay. TCRdb reprocessed the public reads (quality trimming at Q25 with fastp, clone calling with MiXCR) and kept in-frame beta chains. Each entry is one CDR3 protein sequence, shown with its most common DNA and genes. The sample yields about 17,000 distinct CDR3 sequences; almost 40% were counted once. The biggest ten clones account for 8.4% of the sample. This specimen's treatment or condition label, per the study, means: roughly 11-day PBMC culture with coronavirus spike peptide pools or control peptides (ViraFEST assay).

Sequencing input: CD4+ T cells from blood, cultured in vitro. These receptors were obtained from a human donor who had recovered from COVID-19.

The rearrangement joins TRBV5-4 to TRBJ1-1; D remains unclear. Looked up from germline, CDR1 is SGHNT and CDR2 is YYREEE (reference sequence). V lost 0 bases and J lost 6, with 9 bases in between. This CDR3 is built from 13 residues. As DNA, the CDR3 is TGTGCCAGCAGCTTGGTAGGTGTGGCTGAAGCTTTCTTT. This encodes CASSLVGVAEAFF.

The DNA of the CDR3 is TGTGCCAGCAGCTCAGGATCTGGAGAGACCCAGTACTTC. Protein sequence: CASSSGSGETQYF. The V call is TRBV9, the J call TRBJ2-5; D is unclear. The CDR3 totals 13 residues. Deletions cut 4 bases from V and 4 bases from J, with 11 bases between. Germline CDR1 is SGDLS and CDR2 is YYNGEE.

The chain recombines TRBV12-3 or TRBV12-4 with TRBJ2-2; no definite D call. V was shortened by 3 bases and J by 3 bases, with 11 bases between the two germline ends. The CDR3 loop spans 15 amino acids. CDR3 loop: CASSFRQSYTGELFF. CDR3 DNA: TGTGCCAGCAGTTTTAGGCAGTCTTACACCGGGGAGCTGTTTTTT.

This clonotype showed up just once. The chain employs TRBV4-1 and TRBJ2-5, with 9 positions matching TRBD1. This CDR3 contains 16 residues. The germline V gene encodes CDR1 MGHRA and CDR2 YSYEKL. The V gene end was trimmed by 4 bases and the J gene end by 4 bases; junction bases not matched to a gene: 10. The CDR3 loop reads CASSRNTGGRGETQYF. CDR3 bases: TGCGCCAGCAGCCGAAATACAGGGGGCAGAGGAGAGACCCAGTACTTC.

This clonotype was seen a few times. V is TRBV12-3 or TRBV12-4 and J is TRBJ1-1, with 11 bases that match TRBD1. Trimming cost V 5 bases and J 1 base; bases outside gene matches: 3. The CDR3 loop spans 15 amino acids. The CDR3 nucleotides read TGTGCCAGCAGTCCCGGGACAGGGGGGAACACTGAAGCTTTCTTT. This translates into CASSPGTGGNTEAFF.

The chain combines TRBV7-2 with TRBJ1-2, with unresolved D. The CDR3 is made up of 16 amino acids. V shed 1 base and J shed 4 bases, with 16 bases lying between them. Germline CDR1 SGHTA, CDR2 FQGNSA. This CDR3 is CASSLGPTPGSYGYTF. DNA of the CDR3: TGTGCCAGCAGCTTAGGACCGACCCCCGGGAGCTATGGCTACACCTTC. The full variable domain, in which reference TRBV7-2 and TRBJ1-2 provide the parts outside the CDR3, is GAGVSQSPSNKVTEKGKDVELRCDPISGHTALYWYRQSLGQGLEFLIYFQGNSAPDKSGLPSDRFSAERTGGSVSTLTIQRTQQEDSAVYLCASSLGPTPGSYGYTFGSGTRLTVV.

V gene TRBV20-1 combines with J gene TRBJ1-2; D unclear. Germline CDR1 reads DFQATT; CDR2 reads SNEGSKA (reference sequence). The CDR3 spans 16 residues. V lost 2 bases, J lost 2 bases, and 18 bases lay in between. CDR3 in DNA: TGCAGTGCTAGACAGGATAACCCGATACGGAACTATGGCTACACCTTC. As protein: CSARQDNPIRNYGYTF.

This clonotype was seen a few times. The chain couples TRBV11-1 to TRBJ1-3, with 9 bases lining up with TRBD1. The V segment lost 5 bases and the J segment 2 bases; nucleotides outside the gene matches: 1. Per germline, CDR1 SGHAT and CDR2 FQDESV (reference sequence). CDR3 size: 14 residues. This chain's CDR3 is CASSDRGTGNTIYF. The CDR3 DNA reads as TGTGCCAGCAGCGACAGGGGGACTGGAAACACCATATATTTT.